Below, 20 T cell receptor beta chains from the same sample are listed, as sequenced in a study of immune evolution from preneoplasia to lung adenocarcinoma. Profiled with immunoSEQ multiplex PCR; TCRdb holds only in-frame clones, not every one. The sample records roughly 4,200 clones, about 86% being singletons. Input material: FFPE minimally invasive lung adenocarcinoma tissue. These TCRs come from a person aged 70 to 80 with lung adenocarcinoma.

The chain recombines TRBV27 with TRBJ1-1; D remains unclear. CDR3 length equals 15 residues. CDR1 and CDR2 from the germline V gene are MNHEY and SMNVEV (reference sequence). V shed 3 bases and J shed 0 bases, with 11 bases lying between them. CDR3 sequence reads: CASSFMASLNTEAFF. The CDR3 DNA reads as TGTGCCAGCAGTTTCATGGCCTCCCTGAACACTGAAGCTTTCTTT.

V gene TRBV7-2 combines with J gene TRBJ2-7; 9 bases match TRBD1. Germline CDR1 reads SGHTA; CDR2 reads FQGNSA. The CDR3 totals 15 residues. V trimming: 4 bases; J trimming: 5 bases; junction bases outside the gene matches: 9. The CDR3 DNA reads as TGTGCCAGCAGCTCGACATCAGGACAGGGGAACGAGCAGTACTTC. Translated: CASSSTSGQGNEQYF.

The V call is TRBV18, the J call TRBJ2-5; D is unresolved. The CDR3 runs to 10 residues. V shed 8 bases and J shed 5 bases, with 6 bases lying between them. CDR1 KGHSH and CDR2 LQKENI come from the germline V gene. The CDR3 nucleotides read TGTGCCAGCCCTCGGGAGACCCAGTACTTC. Translation gives CASPRETQYF.

Worth noting for this clone: One junction end does not reproduce the germline sequence, and a read error may be involved. The same CDR3 arises from other DNA sequences in this sample as well. The gene calls are TRBV28 and TRBJ1-2; 7 nucleotides align to TRBD1. The germline CDR1 and CDR2 sequences are MDHEN and SYDVKM. The CDR3 is 15 amino acids. The CDR3 spells CASSTRAYRGRGYTF. The CDR3 nucleotides are TGTGCTAGCAGTACGCGAGCTTACAGGGGCCGGGGCTACACCTTC.

This rearrangement joins TRBV4-3 to TRBJ2-7; 9 nucleotides match TRBD2. Germline CDR1 is LGHNA and CDR2 is YSLEER. The V segment lost 6 bases and the J segment 6 bases; nucleotides outside the gene matches: 12. This CDR3 is built from 15 residues. The DNA of the CDR3 is TGCGCCAGCAGTCTTGATAGCGGGAGCTTGAGCGAGCAGTACTTC. Encoded protein: CASSLDSGSLSEQYF.

The chain employs TRBV11-2 and TRBJ1-5; D may be TRBD1 (6 bases). V was cut by 0 bases and J by 6 bases, with 12 bases left in between. The V gene's germline CDR1 is SGHAT and CDR2 FQNNGV. The length of the CDR3 is 15 residues. The CDR3 reads CASSLEGGFSQPQHF. The CDR3 DNA reads as TGTGCCAGCAGCTTAGAAGGGGGATTCAGTCAGCCCCAGCATTTT.

The chain combines TRBV6-1 with TRBJ2-2, with D perhaps matching TRBD1 (5 bases). The V end was cut by 8 bases, the J end by 3 bases, with 13 bases between. CDR1 MNHNS and CDR2 SASEGT come from the germline V gene. This CDR3 is built from 14 residues. Here the CDR3 reads CASGRGLDTGELFF. CDR3 coding DNA: TGTGCCAGCGGAAGGGGCCTCGACACCGGGGAGCTGTTTTTT.

The V and J genes are TRBV11-3 and TRBJ2-1; no firm D call. The germline V and J ends were trimmed by 2 bases and 3 bases, with 11 bases remaining between them. This CDR3 has 15 residues. Looked up from germline, CDR1 is SGHNT and CDR2 is YENEEA. The CDR3 DNA sequence: TGTGCCAGCAGCTTATTCTCGCGCAGCTACAATGAGCAGTTCTTC. Translated: CASSLFSRSYNEQFF.

The chain links TRBV20-1 to TRBJ2-1; TRBD1 or TRBD2 may be the D gene (5 bases each). Germline V CDR1 and CDR2: DFQATT, SNEGSKA (reference sequence). V was trimmed by 4 bases and J by 12 bases, leaving 10 bases between them. This CDR3 spans 10 amino acids. The CDR3 is CSATRDRQFF. The CDR3 coding sequence is TGCAGTGCTACCCGGGACCGGCAGTTCTTC.

V gene TRBV7-9 combines with J gene TRBJ1-3; possibly TRBD1 for D (5 bases). The germline V gene has CDR1 SEHNR and CDR2 FQNEAQ (reference sequence). Trimming stripped 5 bases from V and 3 bases from J, with 11 bases between. The CDR3 has 14 residues. CDR3 DNA: TGTGCCAGCAGCCAAGGGACGTATGGAAACACCATATATTTT. This translates into CASSQGTYGNTIYF.

This rearrangement joins TRBV30 to TRBJ2-3; no clear D gene. The germline V gene encodes CDR1 GTSNPN and CDR2 SVGIG (reference sequence). Trimming shortened V by 2 bases and J by 0 bases, and 3 bases separated the two germline ends. The CDR3 is 12 residues long. This CDR3 reads CAWSLSTDTQYF. DNA of the CDR3: TGTGCCTGGAGTTTAAGCACAGATACGCAGTATTTT.

The genes are TRBV5-4 and TRBJ1-3; TRBD1 aligns across 7 bases. The CDR3 loop spans 16 amino acids. With V trimmed by 3 bases and J by 1 base, 7 bases remained unmatched. Germline loops: CDR1 SGHNT, CDR2 YYREEE (reference sequence). The CDR3 here is CASSSGTERSGNTIYF. CDR3 coding DNA: TGTGCCAGCAGCTCCGGGACAGAGAGGTCTGGAAACACCATATATTTT. The whole variable domain, remainder taken from reference TRBV5-4 and TRBJ1-3, is ETGVTQSPTHLIKTRGQQVTLRCSSQSGHNTVSWYQQALGQGPQFIFQYYREEENGRGNFPPRFSGLQFPNYSSELNVNALELDDSALYLCASSSGTERSGNTIYFGEGSWLTVV.

The chain combines TRBV5-6 with TRBJ2-6; no firm D call. Germline CDR1 and CDR2: SGHDT and YYEEEE. The CDR3 has 14 amino acids. V was clipped by 7 bases and J by 3 bases, with 11 bases between them. For the CDR3, the DNA is TGTGCCAGCGCCTCTCCTAGTGGGGCCAACGTCCTGACTTTC. It translates to CASASPSGANVLTF.

This chain links TRBV10-1 with TRBJ2-2; unclear D gene. The CDR3 has 13 amino acids. Germline values: CDR1 WNHNN, CDR2 SYGVQD (reference sequence). Deletions cut 4 bases from V and 6 bases from J, with 9 bases between. In nucleotides, the CDR3 is TGCGCCAGCAGTGTCGCTAGGGCCGGGGAGCTGTTTTTT. This gives the protein CASSVARAGELFF.

In this sample, this clone turned up once. In DNA, the CDR3 is TGTGCCTGGACCAGACTAGCGGGAGGGTTAGGTGGGTCCCAGTACTTC. Encoded protein: CAWTRLAGGLGGSQYF. The V gene is TRBV30, the J gene TRBJ2-5; 14 bases line up with TRBD2. CDR3 length: 16 residues. CDR1 and CDR2 from the germline V gene are GTSNPN and SVGIG (reference sequence). With V trimmed by 4 bases and J by 9 bases, 13 bases remained unmatched.

This chain joins TRBV28 and TRBJ2-5; D is perhaps TRBD1 or TRBD2 (5 bases each). V was clipped by 6 bases and J by 5 bases, with 16 bases between them. From germline, CDR1 is MDHEN and CDR2 SYDVKM. The CDR3 consists of 14 residues. The CDR3 nucleotides read TGTGCCAGCAGCTTCCAGGGACGTTGGGAGACCCAGTACTTC. This codes for CASSFQGRWETQYF.

This clone showed up just once. V gene TRBV5-4 combines with J gene TRBJ2-7, with a possible D match to TRBD1 (6 bases). Trimming shortened V by 3 bases and J by 5 bases, and 12 bases separated the two germline ends. CDR1 is SGHNT and CDR2 is YYREEE in the germline V gene (reference sequence). The CDR3 contains 13 residues. The CDR3 here is CASSSTGNDEQYF. The CDR3, as DNA: TGTGCCAGCAGCTCAACAGGGAACGACGAGCAGTACTTC.

V gene TRBV11-2 combines with J gene TRBJ1-5; 8 bases align to TRBD1. Germline CDR1 and CDR2: SGHAT and FQNNGV. This CDR3 contains 14 residues. Unmatched junction bases numbered 5, after V lost 5 bases and J lost 5 bases. The CDR3 sequence is CASSRTGSDQPQHF. CDR3 DNA sequence: TGTGCCAGCAGCCGGACAGGGAGCGATCAGCCCCAGCATTTT.

The chain combines TRBV19 with TRBJ1-1; unclear D gene. Trimming left V 5 bases short and J 3 bases short, with 13 bases between. The CDR3 loop spans 14 amino acids. Germline V gene lookup returns CDR1 LNHDA and CDR2 SQIVND (reference sequence). As DNA, the CDR3 is TGTGCCAGTAGTCGTTCGGCCTCTTACACTGAAGCTTTCTTT. This sequence encodes CASSRSASYTEAFF.

The V call is TRBV6-5, the J call TRBJ2-1; D uncertain. The CDR3 has 15 residues. Germline loops: CDR1 MNHEY, CDR2 SVGAGI. V was trimmed by 7 bases and J by 3 bases, leaving 16 bases between them. CDR3 DNA sequence: TGTGCCAGCAATCCGGGCCCCCTCGACTACAATGAGCAGTTCTTC. This translates into CASNPGPLDYNEQFF.